The 14 T cell receptor beta chains below were found in one sample sequenced in a study of blood T cell repertoires in COVID-19. The assay was immunoSEQ multiplex PCR, and TCRdb's table has in-frame clones only and misses some. Found here are tens of thousands of clones, 75% to 90% of them singletons; the top ten hold under 20%. The sequencing input was peripheral blood. These receptors all stem from a woman older than 75 with acute or convalescent COVID-19.

The chain carries TRBV18 and TRBJ2-7; no clear D. The CDR3 is 14 amino acids. Trimming took off 2 bases at V and 0 bases at J, with 8 bases between the two ends. The germline CDR1 and CDR2 sequences are KGHSH and LQKENI. The CDR3 sequence: CASSPGLYSYEQYF. CDR3 in DNA: TGTGCCAGCTCACCAGGGCTGTACTCCTACGAGCAGTACTTC.

This CDR3 is CASSRDRVHEQYF. The DNA of the CDR3 is TGTGCCAGCAGCAGGGACAGGGTACACGAGCAGTACTTC. This chain links TRBV5-8 with TRBJ2-7, with 9 bases identical to TRBD1. Trimming cost V 4 bases and J 5 bases; bases outside gene matches: 4. The CDR3 has 13 residues. Per the germline V gene, CDR1 is SGHTS and CDR2 is YDEGEE.

J is TRBJ2-7 and V is TRBV20-1, with a weak D call TRBD1 (6 bases). Per germline, CDR1 DFQATT and CDR2 SNEGSKA (reference sequence). The CDR3 runs 16 residues. Trimming took 3 bases from V and 3 from J, leaving 21 bases between them. Here the CDR3 DNA reads TGCAGTGCTAGTCATATACAGGGAATCAGGCGCTACGAGCAGTACTTC. Its protein product is CSASHIQGIRRYEQYF.

The V gene is TRBV5-1, the J gene TRBJ2-7, with D unresolved. The CDR3 contains 14 residues. Germline V gives CDR1 SGHRS, CDR2 YFSETQ. V was clipped by 0 bases and J by 2 bases, with 9 bases between them. The CDR3 sequence: CASSLVGRPYEQYF. CDR3 bases: TGCGCCAGCAGCTTGGTGGGCAGGCCCTACGAGCAGTACTTC.

The V gene is TRBV3-1 (or the pseudogene TRBV3-2), the J gene TRBJ1-1; D might be TRBD1 (5 bases). Germline lookup yields CDR1 LGHDT and CDR2 YNNKEL (reference sequence). V lost 5 bases and J 1 base, leaving 8 bases between the germline ends. The CDR3 sequence is 13 residues long. The DNA for the CDR3 is TGTGCCAGCAGCTCCACAGGGAACACTGAAGCTTTCTTT. Amino acid sequence: CASSSTGNTEAFF.

The chain recombines TRBV27 with TRBJ1-5; maybe TRBD1 (5 bases). This CDR3 is built from 13 residues. Germline CDR1 MNHEY, CDR2 SMNVEV (reference sequence). V was cut by 2 bases and J by 6 bases, with 8 bases left in between. The CDR3 here is CASSLAGRQPQHF. The CDR3 nucleotides read TGTGCCAGCAGTTTAGCAGGGCGTCAGCCCCAGCATTTT.

This clone was seen a few times. This sequence joins TRBV5-4 and TRBJ1-6; D possibly corresponds to TRBD1 (5 bases). Trimming left V 2 bases short and J 10 bases short, with 13 bases between. Germline CDR1 SGHNT, CDR2 YYREEE (reference sequence). The CDR3 totals 14 residues. The CDR3 spells CASSLRQGKSPLHF. Here the CDR3 DNA reads TGTGCCAGCAGCTTAAGGCAGGGAAAGTCACCCCTCCACTTT.

The chain uses TRBV2 and TRBJ2-2; 7 positions match TRBD1. Losses at the gene ends were 7 bases for V and 4 bases for J; bases not matched to a gene: 12. The CDR3 contains 16 residues. Germline-derived CDR1 and CDR2 are SNHLY and FYNNEI. CDR3 sequence (DNA): TGTGCCAGCAAACCCCTGGACAGGCTACGCACCGGGGAGCTGTTTTTT. Protein: CASKPLDRLRTGELFF.

The V call is TRBV30, the J call TRBJ2-3, with 7 positions matching TRBD1. Per germline, CDR1 GTSNPN and CDR2 SVGIG (reference sequence). Losses at the gene ends were 3 bases for V and 0 bases for J; bases not matched to a gene: 21. The CDR3 sequence is 20 residues long. CDR3: CAWRIGGQGVLRVSTDTQYF. In DNA form, the CDR3 reads TGTGCCTGGAGGATCGGTGGCCAGGGGGTCCTGAGAGTTAGCACAGATACGCAGTATTTT.

The V call is TRBV19, the J call TRBJ1-5; TRBD1 is a possible D gene (6 bases). This CDR3 spans 14 amino acids. In germline, CDR1 is LNHDA, CDR2 SQIVND (reference sequence). V was cut by 3 bases and J by 3 bases, with 9 bases left in between. The CDR3 region has the DNA TGTGCCAGTAGTATGACAGGTGCCAATCAGCCCCAGCATTTT. Encoded protein: CASSMTGANQPQHF.

This chain uses TRBV6-5 with TRBJ1-4, with D perhaps TRBD1 (6 bases). Between the trimmed V and J ends, which lost 6 bases and 1 base, there was a span of 12 bases. Germline CDR1 is MNHEY and CDR2 is SVGAGI. There are 15 residues in the CDR3. CDR3 sequence: CASRVYRETNEKLFF. The CDR3 DNA reads as TGTGCCAGCAGGGTATACAGGGAAACTAATGAAAAACTGTTTTTT.

The V and J genes are TRBV24-1 and TRBJ2-3, with 8 bases identical to TRBD1. The J segment lost 6 bases and the V segment lost 3 bases, leaving 4 bases of the junction unmatched. Germline CDR1 and CDR2: KGHDR and SFDVKD. This CDR3 has 14 amino acids. The CDR3 region is CATSDPQGADTQYF. In DNA, the CDR3 is TGTGCCACCAGTGATCCGCAGGGGGCGGATACGCAGTATTTT.

This clone was observed a handful of times. This chain joins TRBV23-1 and TRBJ1-1; D not certain. TRBV23-1 is recorded as an ORF, its role being uncertain. The CDR3 covers 14 residues. Trimming pared 6 bases from V and 1 base from J, leaving 12 bases between. The CDR3 nucleotides are TGCGCCAGCAGCCATCCGAGGGAGAACACTGAAGCTTTCTTT. It yields the protein CASSHPRENTEAFF.

The chain uses TRBV4-1 and TRBJ1-2, with 7 positions matching TRBD1. Germline V lookup: CDR1 MGHRA, CDR2 YSYEKL. The CDR3 length is 15 residues. J was trimmed by 4 bases and V by 4 bases; bases with no gene match: 9. Written as DNA, the CDR3 is TGCGCCAGCAGCCTGGAAACAGGGGTTCTCTATGGCTACACCTTC. Translated, it gives CASSLETGVLYGYTF.